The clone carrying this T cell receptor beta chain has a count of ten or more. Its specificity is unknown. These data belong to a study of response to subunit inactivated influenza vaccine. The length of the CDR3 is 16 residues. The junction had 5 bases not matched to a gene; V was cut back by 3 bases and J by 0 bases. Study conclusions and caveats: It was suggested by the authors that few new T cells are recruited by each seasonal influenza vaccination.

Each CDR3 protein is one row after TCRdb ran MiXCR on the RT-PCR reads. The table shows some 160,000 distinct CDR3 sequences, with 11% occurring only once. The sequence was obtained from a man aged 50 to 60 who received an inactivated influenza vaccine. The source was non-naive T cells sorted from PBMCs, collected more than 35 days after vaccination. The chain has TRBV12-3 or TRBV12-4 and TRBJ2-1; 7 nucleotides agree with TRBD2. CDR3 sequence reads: CASSFRLADSYNEQFF. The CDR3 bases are TGTGCCAGCAGTTTTAGGCTAGCGGACTCCTACAATGAGCAGTTCTTC.